This T cell receptor (beta chain) was captured in a study of cytomegalovirus exposure and HLA in healthy donors (dated by TCRdb to 2015 to 2018). In the study overall: According to a later analysis, the approximately 120 validation repertoires were produced on the same platform as the 666 repertoires of the first cohort. To predict cytomegalovirus infection status, the study combined high-throughput TCR immunosequencing, statistical association of individual TCRs with disease status, and machine learning. In addition to the first cohort of 666 subjects, a separate validation cohort of approximately 130 different subjects was used. The study was designed to test whether signatures of past pathogen exposure could be identified by cataloging public T cell receptors.

The donors were included in the validation cohort of some 120 subjects, a group kept apart from the roughly 670-subject first cohort. Here is what the overall study found, with its caveats: The validation cohort had no HLA typing available for a later analysis, so co-occurrence within that cohort was assessed over all 130 or so repertoires. Subsequent analysis determined that TCRs grouped into clusters in the first cohort also showed a tendency toward co-occurrence across the 90 to 150 validation repertoires, and 94% of cluster scores exceeded 0. In vitro tests confirmed that a few of the cytomegalovirus-associated TCR beta chains recognize cytomegalovirus antigens. In both the original and validation cohorts, the classifier was reported to diagnose cytomegalovirus status with high specificity and sensitivity. Most TCR sequences were observed very rarely across donors, whereas some public TCRs were present in many individuals. The study listed 150 to 200 TCR beta chains as associated with cytomegalovirus. According to the authors, the approach could potentially be generalized to other disease states and immunological phenotypes.

Trimming takes 1 base from V and 0 bases from J, and the germline ends sit 9 bases apart. The germline V gene yields SGHDT for CDR1 and YYEEEE for CDR2. The CDR3 covers 15 residues, taking in both the cysteine and the phenylalanine. Only CDR3 DNA remains: 45 bases, in frame from the first base. Comment on this clone: The target of this receptor is not known. Per-base quality was not reported, and no clone a single base away is much larger than it.

Library preparation employed the immunoSEQ multiplex PCR assay. The study's own analysis went as follows. A statistical classification framework was built for diagnosing cytomegalovirus status from the catalog of TCR beta chain sequences. TCRdb took over this immuneACCESS table, retaining in-frame rearrangements with V and J assigned. Such tables are incomplete; in checked studies, under half of the missing clones stem from an unresolved V gene, and the remainder is unexplained. The D gene and trimming were derived from the DNA, and the V and J assignments and clone size from that table. The sample records 170,000 or so clones, approximately 83% of which are singletons. 2.8% of the sample lies in the top ten.

This sequence uses TRBV5-6 and TRBJ2-3; matching of 6 bases hints at TRBD1 as the D gene. The TCR originated in a woman younger than 30 in good health and CMV-seropositive. Source material: PBMCs. This receptor has the CDR3 CASSLNTGSTDTQYF. The sequenced DNA is TGTGCCAGCAGCTTGAATACAGGGAGCACAGATACGCAGTATTTT.